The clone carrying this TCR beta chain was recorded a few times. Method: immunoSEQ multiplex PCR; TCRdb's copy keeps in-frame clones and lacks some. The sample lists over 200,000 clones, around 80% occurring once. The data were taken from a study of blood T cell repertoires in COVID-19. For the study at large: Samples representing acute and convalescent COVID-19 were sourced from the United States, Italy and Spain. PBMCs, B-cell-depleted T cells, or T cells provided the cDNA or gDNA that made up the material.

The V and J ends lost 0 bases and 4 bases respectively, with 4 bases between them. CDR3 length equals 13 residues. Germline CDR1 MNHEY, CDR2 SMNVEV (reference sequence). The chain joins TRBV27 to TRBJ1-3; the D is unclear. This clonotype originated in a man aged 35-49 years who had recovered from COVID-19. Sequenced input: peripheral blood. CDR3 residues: CASSLSLGNTIYF. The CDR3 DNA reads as TGTGCCAGCAGTTTATCACTGGGAAACACCATATATTTT.